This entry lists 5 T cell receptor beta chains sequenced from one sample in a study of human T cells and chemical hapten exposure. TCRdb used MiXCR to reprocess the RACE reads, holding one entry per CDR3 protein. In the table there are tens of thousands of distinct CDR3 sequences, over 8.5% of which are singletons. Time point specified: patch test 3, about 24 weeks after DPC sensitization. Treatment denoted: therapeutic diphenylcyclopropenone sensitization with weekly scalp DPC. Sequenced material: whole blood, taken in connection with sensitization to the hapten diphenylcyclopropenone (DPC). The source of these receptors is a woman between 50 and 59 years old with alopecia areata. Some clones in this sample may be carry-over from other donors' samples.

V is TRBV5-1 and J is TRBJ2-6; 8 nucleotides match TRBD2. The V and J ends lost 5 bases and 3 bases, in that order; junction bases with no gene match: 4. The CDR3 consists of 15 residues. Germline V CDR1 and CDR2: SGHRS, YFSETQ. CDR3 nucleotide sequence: TGCGCCAGCAGGACTAGCGTTGGTGGGGCCAACGTCCTGACTTTC. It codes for CASRTSVGGANVLTF.

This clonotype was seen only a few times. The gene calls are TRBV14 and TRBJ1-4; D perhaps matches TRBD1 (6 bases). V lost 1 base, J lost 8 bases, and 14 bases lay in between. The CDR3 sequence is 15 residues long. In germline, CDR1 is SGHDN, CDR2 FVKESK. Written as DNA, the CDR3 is TGTGCCAGCAGCCAAGGCGGGGGGCCCCTCGAAAAACTGTTTTTT. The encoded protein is CASSQGGGPLEKLFF.

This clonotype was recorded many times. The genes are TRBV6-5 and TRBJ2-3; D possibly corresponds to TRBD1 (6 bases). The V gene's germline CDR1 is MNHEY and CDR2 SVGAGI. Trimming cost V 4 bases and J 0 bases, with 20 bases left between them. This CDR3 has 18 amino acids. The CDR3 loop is CASSSSYYTGRSTDTQYF. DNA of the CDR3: TGTGCCAGCAGTTCATCCTATTACACAGGGAGAAGCACAGATACGCAGTATTTT.

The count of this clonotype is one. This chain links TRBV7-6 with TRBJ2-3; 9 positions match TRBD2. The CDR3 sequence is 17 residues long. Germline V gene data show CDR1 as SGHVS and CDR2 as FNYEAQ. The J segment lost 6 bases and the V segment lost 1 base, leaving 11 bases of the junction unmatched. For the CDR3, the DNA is TGTGCCAGCAGCTTAGATCTTAGGGCTAGCGGGACGGATACGCAGTATTTT. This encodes CASSLDLRASGTDTQYF. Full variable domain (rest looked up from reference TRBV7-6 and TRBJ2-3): GAGVSQSPRYKVTKRGQDVALRCDPISGHVSLYWYRQALGQGPEFLTYFNYEAQQDKSGLPNDRFSAERPEGSISTLTIQRTEQRDSAMYRCASSLDLRASGTDTQYFGPGTRLTVL.

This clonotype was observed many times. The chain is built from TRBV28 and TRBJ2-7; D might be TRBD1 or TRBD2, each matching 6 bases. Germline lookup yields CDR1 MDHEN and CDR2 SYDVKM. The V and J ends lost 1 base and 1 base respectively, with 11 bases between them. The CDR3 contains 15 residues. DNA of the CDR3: TGTGCCAGCAGTTTATTCGGGGGCCCATCCTACGAGCAGTACTTC. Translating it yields CASSLFGGPSYEQYF.